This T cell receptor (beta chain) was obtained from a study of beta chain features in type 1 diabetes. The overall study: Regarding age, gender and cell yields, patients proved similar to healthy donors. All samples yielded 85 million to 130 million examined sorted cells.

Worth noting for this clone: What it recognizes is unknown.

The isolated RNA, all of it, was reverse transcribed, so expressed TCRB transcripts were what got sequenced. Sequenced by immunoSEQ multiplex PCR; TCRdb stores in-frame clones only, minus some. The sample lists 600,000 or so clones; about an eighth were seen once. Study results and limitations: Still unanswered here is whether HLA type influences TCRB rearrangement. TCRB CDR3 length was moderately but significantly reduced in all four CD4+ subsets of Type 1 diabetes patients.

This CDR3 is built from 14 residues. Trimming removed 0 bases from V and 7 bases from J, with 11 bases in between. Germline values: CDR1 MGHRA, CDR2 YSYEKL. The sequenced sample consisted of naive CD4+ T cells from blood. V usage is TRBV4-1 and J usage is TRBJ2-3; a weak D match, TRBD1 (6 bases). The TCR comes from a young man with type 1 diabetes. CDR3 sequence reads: CASSQDGTTHTQYF. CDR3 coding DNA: TGCGCCAGCAGCCAAGATGGGACAACACATACGCAGTATTTT.